The rows below give T cell receptor beta chains drawn from one sample of a study of Ad26.COV2.S vaccination and SARS-CoV-2 variants. Assay used: immunoSEQ multiplex PCR; TCRdb lists only in-frame clones, some missing. The sample includes 350,000 to 450,000 clones, about 90% of them seen just once. The sequences come from peripheral blood, collected in a trial of Ad26.COV2.S vaccine versus placebo. The receptors shown here come from a person between 18 and 59 years old who received the Ad26.COV2.S COVID-19 vaccine or a placebo. The conserved cysteine and the conserved F or W are not part of the CDR3 here. The D gene is left open where the match is weak. A row's size may be missing; if present it is once, few, many or a size class.

CDR3	size	V	D	length	J
ASTLGTYPYGYT	.	TRBV28	.	12	TRBJ1-2
ASSLFVSSNEQF	once	TRBV27	.	12	TRBJ2-1
ASSQGTREGGNTIY	.	TRBV4-3	.	14	TRBJ1-3
ASSALTTGDSPLH	once	TRBV19	TRBD1	13	TRBJ1-6
ASSVSTGLYGYT	.	TRBV9	.	12	TRBJ1-2
ASSQRHRTWGTDTQY	.	TRBV4-3	.	15	TRBJ2-3
ASSLFGGGYSPNTGELF	.	TRBV11-3	.	17	TRBJ2-2
ASSIGGAGGYT	.	TRBV19	.	11	TRBJ1-2
ASSYSRTRREKLF	.	TRBV6-5	.	13	TRBJ1-4
ASSLDRGSYEQY	.	TRBV7-2	TRBD1	12	TRBJ2-7
ASSSGTGKSGELF	few	TRBV7-9	TRBD1	13	TRBJ2-2
ASSLPEVPGHHTGELF	.	TRBV5-5	.	16	TRBJ2-2
ASSPGLNTEAF	.	TRBV6-5	.	11	TRBJ1-1
ASSFGTGILFREKLF	.	TRBV5-5	.	15	TRBJ1-4
ASSLAGRELYEQY	.	TRBV6-6	TRBD2	13	TRBJ2-7
SVVSRGSTDTQY	.	TRBV29-1	.	12	TRBJ2-3
SVEPTRGTKF	.	TRBV29-1	.	10	TRBJ2-1
ASSVGSSGDTQY	.	TRBV9	TRBD2	12	TRBJ2-3
ASSEPYPSADGGEGYT	once	TRBV2	.	16	TRBJ1-2
ASSRRGLEQY	.	TRBV6-5	TRBD1	10	TRBJ2-7
ASSSHRLFRNSYNEQF	.	TRBV28	.	16	TRBJ2-1
ASSITWGAYNEQF	.	TRBV13	.	13	TRBJ2-1
ASAIRHSKKTQY	.	TRBV6-5	.	12	TRBJ2-5
ASRPGVAMREKLF	.	TRBV28	.	13	TRBJ1-4
ASSRGQGTSAF	.	TRBV7-9	TRBD1	11	TRBJ1-1
ASSWIPESRRNYGYT	.	TRBV6-2/TRBV6-3	.	15	TRBJ1-2
ASSPGDGINQPQH	once	TRBV7-9	.	13	TRBJ1-5
ASSLMLGAGGREQY	once	TRBV7-2	TRBD1	14	TRBJ2-7
ASGRQGGSGANVLT	.	TRBV19	TRBD1	14	TRBJ2-6
ASSLVSGRGAF	few	TRBV5-4	.	11	TRBJ1-1
ASSQTGLSNQPQH	.	TRBV4-3	TRBD1	13	TRBJ1-5
ASSRSTGNTIY	.	TRBV12-3/TRBV12-4	.	11	TRBJ1-3
ASSPSEESSYEQY	.	TRBV18	.	13	TRBJ2-7
ASSQVGPYEQY	.	TRBV3-1/TRBV3-2	.	11	TRBJ2-7
ASSLVTGSPNEQF	.	TRBV7-2	.	13	TRBJ2-1
ASSLARSAAHNEQF	.	TRBV7-9	.	14	TRBJ2-1
ASSPRLAGGYEQY	.	TRBV7-2	TRBD2	13	TRBJ2-7
ASRQGLTGELF	.	TRBV6-5	.	11	TRBJ2-2
ASSVGSSKAF	.	TRBV9	.	10	TRBJ1-1
ASSQRMYGYT	.	TRBV3-1/TRBV3-2	.	10	TRBJ1-2
AISAGTDQF	.	TRBV10-3	TRBD1	9	TRBJ2-1
ASSLQGAEYGYT	once	TRBV27	TRBD1	12	TRBJ1-2
ASSEALGEGTEAF	.	TRBV9	.	13	TRBJ1-1
ASRLRQIQETQY	once	TRBV2	.	12	TRBJ2-5
ASSDGGSFDNSPLH	.	TRBV10-2	.	14	TRBJ1-6
ASSLASHRDIHNEQF	.	TRBV7-9	.	15	TRBJ2-1
ATRAGTGNSGANVLT	.	TRBV15	TRBD1	15	TRBJ2-6